A selection of T cell receptor beta chains follows, all from one sample in a study of blood T cell repertoires in COVID-19. Using immunoSEQ multiplex PCR, the repertoire was profiled, and TCRdb retains in-frame clones only, with some absent. Of fewer than 350,000 clones listed, 85% were seen once; the top ten hold about 2.7%. The sample taken for sequencing was PBMCs or T cells enriched from blood (not recorded which). Every receptor here comes from a woman aged 45-65 years who had recovered from COVID-19. CDR3s include the opening cysteine and the closing phenylalanine or tryptophan. D genes are given only for firm matches. Not every row has a clone size; where given, it reads once, few, many or a size class.

CDR3 protein: CASSQSPGQGYEQYF; CDR3 DNA: TGCGCCAGCAGCCAATCCCCGGGACAGGGGTACGAGCAGTACTTC; V gene: TRBV4-3; D gene: TRBD1; CDR3 length: 15; J gene: TRBJ2-7; clone size: .
CDR3 protein: CASSTGQGRNEQYF; CDR3 DNA: TGTGCCAGTAGTACGGGACAGGGCAGGAACGAGCAGTACTTC; V gene: TRBV19; D gene: TRBD1; CDR3 length: 14; J gene: TRBJ2-7; clone size: .
CDR3 protein: CASSFRQTGAQHF; CDR3 DNA: TGTGCCAGCAGCTTTCGACAGACGGGGGCCCAGCATTTT; V gene: TRBV7-2; D gene: .; CDR3 length: 13; J gene: TRBJ1-5; clone size: .
CDR3 protein: CASSFTGPTQGYEQYF; CDR3 DNA: TGTGCCAGCAGTTTCACAGGGCCGACTCAAGGCTACGAGCAGTACTTC; V gene: TRBV27; D gene: .; CDR3 length: 16; J gene: TRBJ2-7; clone size: .
CDR3 protein: CASTPGYYGYTF; CDR3 DNA: TGTGCCAGCACCCCAGGCTACTATGGCTACACCTTC; V gene: TRBV6-6; D gene: .; CDR3 length: 12; J gene: TRBJ1-2; clone size: .
CDR3 protein: CASSSWPGGGSPLHF; CDR3 DNA: TGTGCCAGCAGCTCCTGGCCCGGCGGGGGTTCACCCCTCCACTTT; V gene: TRBV5-6; D gene: .; CDR3 length: 15; J gene: TRBJ1-6; clone size: .
CDR3 protein: CASSQDPYEMTGSWGYTF; CDR3 DNA: TGCGCCAGCAGCCAAGATCCCTACGAAATGACGGGGTCTTGGGGCTACACCTTC; V gene: TRBV4-3; D gene: .; CDR3 length: 18; J gene: TRBJ1-2; clone size: .
CDR3 protein: CASSFGTEETQYF; CDR3 DNA: TGTGCCAGCAGCTTCGGGACAGAAGAGACCCAGTACTTC; V gene: TRBV5-5; D gene: TRBD1; CDR3 length: 13; J gene: TRBJ2-5; clone size: .
CDR3 protein: CASSSQSATNEKLFF; CDR3 DNA: TGTGCCAGTAGTTCGCAGTCCGCAACTAATGAAAAACTGTTTTTT; V gene: TRBV19; D gene: .; CDR3 length: 15; J gene: TRBJ1-4; clone size: .
CDR3 protein: CASSEAGVPATQETQYF; CDR3 DNA: TGTGCCAGCAGTGAGGCAGGGGTCCCCGCAACCCAAGAGACCCAGTACTTC; V gene: TRBV25-1; D gene: .; CDR3 length: 17; J gene: TRBJ2-5; clone size: once
CDR3 protein: CASSTRDRGITEAFF; CDR3 DNA: TGTGCCAGCAGCACACGGGACAGGGGTATAACTGAAGCTTTCTTT; V gene: TRBV9; D gene: TRBD1; CDR3 length: 15; J gene: TRBJ1-1; clone size: .
CDR3 protein: CASSPTGGLNTEAFF; CDR3 DNA: TGCGCCAGCAGTCCCACAGGGGGCCTGAACACTGAAGCTTTCTTT; V gene: TRBV5-1; D gene: TRBD1; CDR3 length: 15; J gene: TRBJ1-1; clone size: .
CDR3 protein: CASSLAGAGGLQETQYF; CDR3 DNA: TGCGCCAGCAGCTTGGCCGGAGCGGGAGGGCTCCAAGAGACCCAGTACTTC; V gene: TRBV5-1; D gene: TRBD2; CDR3 length: 17; J gene: TRBJ2-5; clone size: .
CDR3 protein: CASSEALEDRGGLYEQYF; CDR3 DNA: TGTGCCAGCAGTGAAGCCCTTGAGGACAGGGGCGGGTTGTACGAGCAGTACTTC; V gene: TRBV6-1; D gene: TRBD1; CDR3 length: 18; J gene: TRBJ2-7; clone size: .
CDR3 protein: CASSPLNTPTGELFF; CDR3 DNA: TGTGCCAGCTCACCATTAAACACCCCAACCGGGGAGCTGTTTTTT; V gene: TRBV18; D gene: .; CDR3 length: 15; J gene: TRBJ2-2; clone size: .
CDR3 protein: CASSASGTGNYEQYF; CDR3 DNA: TGTGCCAGCAGTGCTTCTGGGACAGGGAACTACGAGCAGTACTTC; V gene: TRBV25-1; D gene: TRBD1; CDR3 length: 15; J gene: TRBJ2-7; clone size: few
CDR3 protein: CASSPLGTGAYEQYF; CDR3 DNA: TGTGCCAGCAGCCCCCTTGGGACAGGGGCCTACGAGCAGTACTTC; V gene: TRBV7-8; D gene: TRBD1; CDR3 length: 15; J gene: TRBJ2-7; clone size: .
CDR3 protein: CASSRGQVAGNTIYF; CDR3 DNA: TGTGCCAGCAGTCGTGGACAGGTAGCTGGAAACACCATATATTTT; V gene: TRBV6-5; D gene: TRBD1; CDR3 length: 15; J gene: TRBJ1-3; clone size: .
CDR3 protein: CAWSVTRGGELFF; CDR3 DNA: TGTGCCTGGAGTGTTACAAGAGGAGGGGAGCTGTTTTTT; V gene: TRBV30; D gene: .; CDR3 length: 13; J gene: TRBJ2-2; clone size: .
CDR3 protein: CASSYVDNRGGANYGYTF; CDR3 DNA: TGTGCCAGCAGCTACGTTGACAACAGGGGAGGAGCGAACTATGGCTACACCTTC; V gene: TRBV5-6; D gene: TRBD1; CDR3 length: 18; J gene: TRBJ1-2; clone size: .
CDR3 protein: CASSLANTNTEAFF; CDR3 DNA: TGCGCCAGCAGCTTGGCCAACACGAACACTGAAGCTTTCTTT; V gene: TRBV5-1; D gene: .; CDR3 length: 14; J gene: TRBJ1-1; clone size: .
CDR3 protein: CASSLQGGNQPQHF; CDR3 DNA: TGTGCCAGTAGTTTACAGGGGGGCAATCAGCCCCAGCATTTT; V gene: TRBV19; D gene: TRBD1; CDR3 length: 14; J gene: TRBJ1-5; clone size: .
CDR3 protein: CASSPSRFNYGYTF; CDR3 DNA: TGTGCCAGCAGCCCCAGTCGCTTTAACTATGGCTACACCTTC; V gene: TRBV4-2; D gene: .; CDR3 length: 14; J gene: TRBJ1-2; clone size: .
CDR3 protein: CASSQAGRGGRFF; CDR3 DNA: TGTGCCAGCAGCCAAGCTGGGCGGGGGGGCCGGTTCTTC; V gene: TRBV4-2; D gene: TRBD2; CDR3 length: 13; J gene: TRBJ2-1; clone size: .
CDR3 protein: CASSPAGLAGRWTDTQYF; CDR3 DNA: TGTGCCAGCAGCCCGGCGGGACTAGCGGGAAGGTGGACAGATACGCAGTATTTT; V gene: TRBV5-4; D gene: TRBD2; CDR3 length: 18; J gene: TRBJ2-3; clone size: .
CDR3 protein: CASSLLSRWGRGPNQPQHF; CDR3 DNA: TGTGCCAGCAGTTTATTATCCAGGTGGGGCAGGGGACCCAATCAGCCCCAGCATTTT; V gene: TRBV28; D gene: .; CDR3 length: 19; J gene: TRBJ1-5; clone size: .
CDR3 protein: CATSDLRGGENEQFF; CDR3 DNA: TGTGCCACCAGTGATTTGCGCGGGGGGGAGAATGAGCAGTTCTTC; V gene: TRBV24-1; D gene: TRBD2; CDR3 length: 15; J gene: TRBJ2-1; clone size: .
CDR3 protein: CASSLSPTVYGYTF; CDR3 DNA: TGTGCCAGCAGCTTAAGCCCGACAGTCTATGGCTACACCTTC; V gene: TRBV7-2; D gene: .; CDR3 length: 14; J gene: TRBJ1-2; clone size: .
CDR3 protein: CASSQGVRGGIAGGYNEQFF; CDR3 DNA: TGCGCCAGCAGCCAAGGGGTCCGCGGGGGAATAGCCGGGGGTTACAATGAGCAGTTCTTC; V gene: TRBV4-3; D gene: TRBD2; CDR3 length: 20; J gene: TRBJ2-1; clone size: .
CDR3 protein: CASSVTGTGSSEAFF; CDR3 DNA: TGTGCCAGCAGCGTTACCGGGACAGGGTCCTCTGAAGCTTTCTTT; V gene: TRBV9; D gene: TRBD1; CDR3 length: 15; J gene: TRBJ1-1; clone size: .
CDR3 protein: CASSPQRGGPLNEQFF; CDR3 DNA: TGTGCCAGCTCACCCCAAAGGGGCGGCCCCCTCAATGAGCAGTTCTTC; V gene: TRBV18; D gene: .; CDR3 length: 16; J gene: TRBJ2-1; clone size: .